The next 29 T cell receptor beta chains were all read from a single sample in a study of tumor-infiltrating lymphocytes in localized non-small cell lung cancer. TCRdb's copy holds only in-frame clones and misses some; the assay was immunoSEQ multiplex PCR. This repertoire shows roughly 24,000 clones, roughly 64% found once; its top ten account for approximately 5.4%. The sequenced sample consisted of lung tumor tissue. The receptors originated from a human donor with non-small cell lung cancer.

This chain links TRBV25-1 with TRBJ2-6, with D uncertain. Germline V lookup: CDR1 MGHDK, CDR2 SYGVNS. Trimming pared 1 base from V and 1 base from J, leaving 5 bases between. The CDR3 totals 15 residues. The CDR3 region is CASSESGSGANVLTF. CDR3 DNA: TGTGCCAGCAGTGAATCTGGTTCTGGGGCCAACGTCCTGACTTTC.

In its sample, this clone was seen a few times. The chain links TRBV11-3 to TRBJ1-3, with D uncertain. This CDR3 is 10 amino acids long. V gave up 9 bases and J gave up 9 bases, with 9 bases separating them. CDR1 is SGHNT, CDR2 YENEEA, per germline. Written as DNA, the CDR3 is TGTGCCAGTCCGGACGGCACCATATATTTT. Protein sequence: CASPDGTIYF.

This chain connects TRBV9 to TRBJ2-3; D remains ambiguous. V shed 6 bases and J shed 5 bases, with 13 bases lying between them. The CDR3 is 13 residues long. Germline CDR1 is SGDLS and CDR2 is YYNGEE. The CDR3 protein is CASTPSSGDTQYF. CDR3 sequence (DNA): TGTGCCAGCACCCCCTCCTCCGGAGATACGCAGTATTTT.

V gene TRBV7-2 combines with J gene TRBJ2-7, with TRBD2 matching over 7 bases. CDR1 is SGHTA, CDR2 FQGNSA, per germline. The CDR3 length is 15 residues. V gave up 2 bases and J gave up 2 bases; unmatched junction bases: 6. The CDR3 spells CASSLQGGGTYEQYF. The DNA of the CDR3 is TGTGCCAGCAGCTTACAGGGCGGGGGAACCTACGAGCAGTACTTC.

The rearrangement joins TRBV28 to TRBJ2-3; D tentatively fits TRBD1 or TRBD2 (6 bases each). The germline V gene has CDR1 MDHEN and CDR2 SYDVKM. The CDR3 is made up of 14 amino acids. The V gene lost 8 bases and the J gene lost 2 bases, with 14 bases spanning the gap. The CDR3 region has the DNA TGTGCCAGCTCTGCCGGGGGCCCCACAGATACGCAGTATTTT. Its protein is CASSAGGPTDTQYF.

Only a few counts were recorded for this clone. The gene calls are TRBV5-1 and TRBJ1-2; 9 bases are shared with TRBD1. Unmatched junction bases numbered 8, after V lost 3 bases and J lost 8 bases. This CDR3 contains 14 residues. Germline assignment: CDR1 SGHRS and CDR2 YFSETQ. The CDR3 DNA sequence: TGCGCCAGCAGCTCACAGGGGGCGGCCGACGGCTACACCTTC. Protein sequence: CASSSQGAADGYTF.

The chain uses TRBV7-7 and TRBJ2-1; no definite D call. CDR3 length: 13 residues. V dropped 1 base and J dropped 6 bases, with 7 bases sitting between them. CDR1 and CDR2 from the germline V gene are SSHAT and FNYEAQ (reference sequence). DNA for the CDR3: TGTGCCAGCAGCTTAGGGTTCGGCAATGAGCAGTTCTTC. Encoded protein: CASSLGFGNEQFF.

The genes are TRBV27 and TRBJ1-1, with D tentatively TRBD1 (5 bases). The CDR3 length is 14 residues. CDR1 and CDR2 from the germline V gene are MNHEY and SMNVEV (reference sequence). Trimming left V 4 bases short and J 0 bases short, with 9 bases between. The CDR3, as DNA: TGTGCCAGCAGTTCGACAGATATGAACACTGAAGCTTTCTTT. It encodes CASSSTDMNTEAFF.

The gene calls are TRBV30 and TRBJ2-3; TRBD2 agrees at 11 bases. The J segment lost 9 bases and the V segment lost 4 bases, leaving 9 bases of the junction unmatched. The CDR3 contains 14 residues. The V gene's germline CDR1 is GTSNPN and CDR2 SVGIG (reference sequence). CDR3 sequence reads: CAWNTLAGGQTQYF. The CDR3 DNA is TGTGCCTGGAACACTCTAGCGGGAGGCCAGACGCAGTATTTT. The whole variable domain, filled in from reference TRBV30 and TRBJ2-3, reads SQTIHQWPATLVQPVGSPLSLECTVEGTSNPNLYWYRQAAGRGLQLLFYSVGIGQISSEVPQNLSASRPQDRQFILSSKKLLLSDSGFYLCAWNTLAGGQTQYFGPGTRLTVL.

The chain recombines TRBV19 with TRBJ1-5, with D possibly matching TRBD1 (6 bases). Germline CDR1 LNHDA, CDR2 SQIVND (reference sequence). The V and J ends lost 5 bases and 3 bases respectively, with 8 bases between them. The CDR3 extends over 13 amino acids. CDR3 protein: CASSGGPNQPQHF. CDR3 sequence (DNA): TGTGCCAGTAGTGGGGGCCCCAATCAGCCCCAGCATTTT.

CDR3: CASSWKETSLNTGELFF. In DNA, the CDR3 is TGTGCCAGCAGCTGGAAAGAGACTAGCCTGAACACCGGGGAGCTGTTTTTT. The V gene is TRBV5-4, the J gene TRBJ2-2, with 7 bases aligning to TRBD2. This CDR3 region has 17 residues. Germline V lookup: CDR1 SGHNT, CDR2 YYREEE (reference sequence). The V and J ends lost 3 bases and 1 base, in that order; junction bases with no gene match: 9.

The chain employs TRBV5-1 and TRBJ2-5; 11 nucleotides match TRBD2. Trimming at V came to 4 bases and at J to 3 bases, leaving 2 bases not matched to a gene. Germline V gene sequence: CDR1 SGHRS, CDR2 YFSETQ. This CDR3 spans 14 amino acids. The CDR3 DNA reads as TGCGCCAGCAGCCCGGGACTAGCGGAAGAGACCCAGTACTTC. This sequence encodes CASSPGLAEETQYF. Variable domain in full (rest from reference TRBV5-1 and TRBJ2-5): KAGVTQTPRYLIKTRGQQVTLSCSPISGHRSVSWYQQTPGQGLQFLFEYFSETQRNKGNFPGRFSGRQFSNSRSEMNVSTLELGDSALYLCASSPGLAEETQYFGPGTRLLVL.

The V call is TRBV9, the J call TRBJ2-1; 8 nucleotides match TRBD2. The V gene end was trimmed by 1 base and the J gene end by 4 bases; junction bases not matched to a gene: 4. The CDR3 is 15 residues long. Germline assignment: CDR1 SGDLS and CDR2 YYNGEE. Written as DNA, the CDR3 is TGTGCCAGCAGCGTAACCGGCGGGAGGTACAATGAGCAGTTCTTC. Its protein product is CASSVTGGRYNEQFF. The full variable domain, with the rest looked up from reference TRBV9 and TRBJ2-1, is DSGVTQTPKHLITATGQRVTLRCSPRSGDLSVYWYQQSLDQGLQFLIQYYNGEERAKGNILERFSAQQFPDLHSELNLSSLELGDSALYFCASSVTGGRYNEQFFGPGTRLTVL.

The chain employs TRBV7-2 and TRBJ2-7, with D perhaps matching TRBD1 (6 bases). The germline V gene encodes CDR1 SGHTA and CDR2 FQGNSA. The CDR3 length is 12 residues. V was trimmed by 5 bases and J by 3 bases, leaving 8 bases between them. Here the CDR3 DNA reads TGTGCCAGCAGCCAACAGGGCTACGAGCAGTACTTC. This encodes CASSQQGYEQYF.

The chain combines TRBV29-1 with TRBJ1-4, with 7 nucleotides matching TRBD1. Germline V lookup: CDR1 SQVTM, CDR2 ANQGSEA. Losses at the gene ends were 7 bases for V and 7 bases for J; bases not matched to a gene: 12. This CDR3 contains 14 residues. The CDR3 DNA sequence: TGCAGCGCCTTGGTGGCAGGGGGTAGTGAAAAACTGTTTTTT. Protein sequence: CSALVAGGSEKLFF.

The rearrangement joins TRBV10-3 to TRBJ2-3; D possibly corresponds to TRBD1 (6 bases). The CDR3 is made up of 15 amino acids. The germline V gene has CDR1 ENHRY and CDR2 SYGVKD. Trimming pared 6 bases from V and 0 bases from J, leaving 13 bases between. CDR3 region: CAISRTDASTDTQYF. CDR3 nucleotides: TGTGCCATCAGCAGGACAGATGCTAGCACAGATACGCAGTATTTT.

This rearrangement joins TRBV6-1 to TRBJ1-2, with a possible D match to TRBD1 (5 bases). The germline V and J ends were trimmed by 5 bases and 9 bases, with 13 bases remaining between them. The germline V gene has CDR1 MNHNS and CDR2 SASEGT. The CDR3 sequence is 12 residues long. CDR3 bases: TGTGCCAGCAGTACGAGGGACGATAGCTACACCTTC. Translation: CASSTRDDSYTF.

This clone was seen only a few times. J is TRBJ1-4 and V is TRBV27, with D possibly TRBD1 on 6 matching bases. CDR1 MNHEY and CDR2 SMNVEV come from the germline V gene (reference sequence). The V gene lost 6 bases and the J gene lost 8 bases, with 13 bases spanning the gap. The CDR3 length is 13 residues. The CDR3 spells CASRLHREEKLFF. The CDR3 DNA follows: TGTGCCAGCAGACTACACAGGGAGGAAAAACTGTTTTTT.

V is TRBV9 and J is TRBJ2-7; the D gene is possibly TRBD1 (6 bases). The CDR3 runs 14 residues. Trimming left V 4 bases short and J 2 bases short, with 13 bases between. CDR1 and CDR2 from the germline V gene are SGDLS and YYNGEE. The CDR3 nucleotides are TGTGCCAGCAGCCCGAGACAGGCTGCCTACGAGCAGTACTTC. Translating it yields CASSPRQAAYEQYF.

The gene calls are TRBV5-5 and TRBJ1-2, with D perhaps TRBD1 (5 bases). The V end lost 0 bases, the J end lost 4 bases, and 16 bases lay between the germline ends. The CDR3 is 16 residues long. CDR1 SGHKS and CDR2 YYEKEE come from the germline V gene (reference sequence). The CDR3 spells CASSLALGIGTYGYTF. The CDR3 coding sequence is TGTGCCAGCAGCTTGGCCTTAGGTATCGGGACCTATGGCTACACCTTC.

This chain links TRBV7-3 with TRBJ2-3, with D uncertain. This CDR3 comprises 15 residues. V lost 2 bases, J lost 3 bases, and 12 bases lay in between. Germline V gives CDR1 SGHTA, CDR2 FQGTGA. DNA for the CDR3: TGTGCCAGCAGCTTATGGGCTAGTGCGACAGATACGCAGTATTTT. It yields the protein CASSLWASATDTQYF.

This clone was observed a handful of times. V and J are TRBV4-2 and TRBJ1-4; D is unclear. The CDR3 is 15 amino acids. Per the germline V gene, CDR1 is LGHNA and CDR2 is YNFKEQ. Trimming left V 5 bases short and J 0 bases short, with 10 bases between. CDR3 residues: CASSITGTTNEKLFF. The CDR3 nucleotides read TGTGCCAGCAGCATCACGGGAACAACTAATGAAAAACTGTTTTTT.

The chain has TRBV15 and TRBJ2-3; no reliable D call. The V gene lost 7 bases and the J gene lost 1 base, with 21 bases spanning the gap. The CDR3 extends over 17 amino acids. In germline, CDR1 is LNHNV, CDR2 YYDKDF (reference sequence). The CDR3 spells CATTRNVWTGRTDTQYF. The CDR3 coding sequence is TGTGCCACCACCAGGAACGTTTGGACGGGCCGCACAGATACGCAGTATTTT.

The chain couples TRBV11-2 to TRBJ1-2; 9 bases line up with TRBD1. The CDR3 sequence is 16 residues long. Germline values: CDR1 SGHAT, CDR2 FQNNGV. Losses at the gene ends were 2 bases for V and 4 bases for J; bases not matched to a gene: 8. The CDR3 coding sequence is TGTGCCAGCAGCTTAATCCGGGACAGGGATATCTATGGCTACACCTTC. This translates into CASSLIRDRDIYGYTF.

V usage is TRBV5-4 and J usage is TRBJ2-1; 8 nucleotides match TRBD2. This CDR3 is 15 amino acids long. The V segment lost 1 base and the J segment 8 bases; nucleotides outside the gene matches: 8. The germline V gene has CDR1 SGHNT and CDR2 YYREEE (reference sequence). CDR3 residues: CASSLSAGGGDEQFF. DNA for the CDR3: TGTGCCAGCAGCTTGAGTGCCGGGGGGGGCGATGAGCAGTTCTTC.

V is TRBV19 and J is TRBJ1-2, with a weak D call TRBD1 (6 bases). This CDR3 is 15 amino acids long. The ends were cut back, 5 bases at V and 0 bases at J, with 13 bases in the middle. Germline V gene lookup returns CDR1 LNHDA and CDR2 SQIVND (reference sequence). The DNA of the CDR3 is TGTGCCAGTAGTCTATGGGACACAGCTAACTATGGCTACACCTTC. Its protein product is CASSLWDTANYGYTF.

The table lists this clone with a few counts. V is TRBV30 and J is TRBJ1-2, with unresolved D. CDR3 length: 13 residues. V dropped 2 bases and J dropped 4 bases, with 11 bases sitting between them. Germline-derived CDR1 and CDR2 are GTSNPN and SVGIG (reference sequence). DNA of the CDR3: TGTGCCTGGAGTATGGATCGAGGCTATGGCTACACCTTC. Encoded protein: CAWSMDRGYGYTF.

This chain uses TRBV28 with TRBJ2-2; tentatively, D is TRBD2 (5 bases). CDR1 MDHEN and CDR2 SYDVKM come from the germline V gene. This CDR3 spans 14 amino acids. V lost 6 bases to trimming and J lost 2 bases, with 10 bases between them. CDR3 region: CASSPGGNTGELFF. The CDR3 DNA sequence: TGTGCCAGCAGCCCCGGAGGAAACACCGGGGAGCTGTTTTTT.

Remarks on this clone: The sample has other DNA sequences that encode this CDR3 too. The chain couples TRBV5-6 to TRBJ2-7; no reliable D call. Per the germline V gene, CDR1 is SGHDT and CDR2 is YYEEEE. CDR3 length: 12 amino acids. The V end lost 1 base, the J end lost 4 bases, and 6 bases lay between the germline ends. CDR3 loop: CASSLWGYEQYF. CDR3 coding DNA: TGTGCCAGCAGCTTGTGGGGATACGAGCAGTACTTC.